Here is one T cell receptor beta chain with its context. Its target is unknown. The germline V gene has CDR1 DFQATT and CDR2 SNEGSKA (reference sequence). Trimming took 7 bases from V and 4 from J; bases not matched to a gene: 4. The CDR3 has 12 amino acids. This sample is drawn from a study of blood T cells in healthy people across ages. Study results and caveats: Higher diversity and more naive CD4+ cells were features of long-lived donors, compared to aged donors.

A J-beta primer mix and a sample-barcoded 5' primer were used in a second PCR of roughly 6 to 12 cycles. Each CDR3 protein gets one entry after TCRdb re-called the 5' RACE reads with MiXCR. The sample carries about 800,000 distinct CDR3 sequences, around a quarter recorded once. These same data were also listed under a study on T cells of mothers and their children. From that study: It was found that thymic selection shapes TCR recombination output similarly in related and unrelated pairs. Not a single persistent microchimeric T cell clone was detected.

The source material was blood. This clonotype was sampled from a boy between 5 and 17 years old in good health. V gene TRBV20-1 combines with J gene TRBJ2-5; 9 nucleotides align to TRBD2. CDR3 sequence (DNA): TGCAGTGTCCGAGCGGGGGGAGAGACCCAGTACTTC. Amino acid sequence: CSVRAGGETQYF.